Listed below are T cell receptor beta chains from one sample, sequenced in a study of cytomegalovirus exposure and HLA in healthy donors. The method was immunoSEQ multiplex PCR; TCRdb's version includes in-frame clones alone and lacks a portion of them. The table has around 91,000 clones, around 60% seen once. Material: PBMCs. Every receptor here comes from a man in his 60s in good health and CMV-seronegative. Both conserved end residues are trimmed from each CDR3. Each record gives: V gene, J gene, CDR3 protein.

v_call: TRBV5-1
j_call: TRBJ1-2
cdr3_aa: ASSTDSFESYGYT

v_call: TRBV19
j_call: TRBJ2-1
cdr3_aa: ASSQDRLIQYSEQF

v_call: TRBV6-5
j_call: TRBJ2-1
cdr3_aa: ASSYSLLAGGRQF

v_call: TRBV7-9
j_call: TRBJ2-1
cdr3_aa: SSSAGQVAYNEQF

v_call: TRBV19
j_call: TRBJ1-2
cdr3_aa: ASSFGPRGGYT

v_call: TRBV7-9
j_call: TRBJ1-5
cdr3_aa: SSSLAGGGDNQPQH

v_call: TRBV11-3
j_call: TRBJ2-7
cdr3_aa: ASSPGTGGDEQY

v_call: TRBV2
j_call: TRBJ1-3
cdr3_aa: ASSEATGRPSGNTIY

v_call: TRBV5-1
j_call: TRBJ2-7
cdr3_aa: ASSWGTGTSEQY

v_call: TRBV7-7
j_call: TRBJ1-1
cdr3_aa: ASSPLGHLNTEAF

v_call: TRBV19
j_call: TRBJ1-2
cdr3_aa: ASSGRANGYT

v_call: TRBV19
j_call: TRBJ1-5
cdr3_aa: ASSSDRVQPQH

v_call: TRBV11-2
j_call: TRBJ1-4
cdr3_aa: ASREITSRSEKLF

v_call: TRBV19
j_call: TRBJ2-3
cdr3_aa: ASSRSPGTGAADTQY

v_call: TRBV11-3
j_call: TRBJ2-7
cdr3_aa: ASSITQLAGGLREQY

v_call: TRBV2
j_call: TRBJ1-3
cdr3_aa: AILLGRTGENTIY

v_call: TRBV19
j_call: TRBJ1-5
cdr3_aa: ASSIVSGLRGGQPQH